This T cell receptor (beta chain) was profiled in a study of T cells in Graves' hyperthyroidism and ophthalmopathy. Findings and caveats of the study: Most clonotypes that expanded in the thyroid above 0.001 also showed up in blood. In the analysis, a 13 V-J model separated ophthalmopathy from stable hyperthyroidism.

Clinical Activity Scores of at least 3, NOSPECS grades of at least 4 and durations under 3 months characterized ophthalmopathy patients. The diagnoses drew upon clinical symptoms, serum thyroxine and TRAb, thyroid ultrasound and orbital computed tomography. The germline CDR1 and CDR2 sequences are SGHRS and YFSETQ. The ends lost 4 bases at V and 7 bases at J; junction bases unmatched: 13. This CDR3 is built from 16 residues. There were TCR beta CDR3 regions amplified from RNA transcripts. The HTBI primer set drove a first-round RT-PCR of the TCR CDR3. MiXCR was run by TCRdb on the multiplex PCR reads, yielding one entry per CDR3 protein. The data hold roughly 650,000 distinct CDR3 sequences, with around 15% observed a single time. On this clonotype: What it binds is unknown.

Sequenced: blood. V is TRBV5-1 and J is TRBJ2-1; 8 nucleotides match TRBD2. This receptor was identified in a woman aged 40-49 years with Graves' ophthalmopathy. The CDR3, as DNA: TGCGCCAGCAGCGCCGTCGGGGGGGGGCCTAGGAATGAGCAGTTCTTC. The encoded protein is CASSAVGGGPRNEQFF.